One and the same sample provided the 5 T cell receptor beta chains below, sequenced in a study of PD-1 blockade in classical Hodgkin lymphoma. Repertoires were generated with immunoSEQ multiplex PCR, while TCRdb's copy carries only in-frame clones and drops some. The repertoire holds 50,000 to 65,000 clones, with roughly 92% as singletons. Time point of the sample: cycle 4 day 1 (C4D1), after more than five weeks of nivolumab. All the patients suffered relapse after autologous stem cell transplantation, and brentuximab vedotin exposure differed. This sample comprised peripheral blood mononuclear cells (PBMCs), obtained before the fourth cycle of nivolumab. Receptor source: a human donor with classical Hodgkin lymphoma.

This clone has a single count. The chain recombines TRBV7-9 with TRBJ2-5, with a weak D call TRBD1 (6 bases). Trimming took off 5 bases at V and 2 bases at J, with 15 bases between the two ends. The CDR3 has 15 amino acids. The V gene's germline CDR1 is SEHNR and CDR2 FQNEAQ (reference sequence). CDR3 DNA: TGTGCCAGCAGCCCCCGACAGGCCCATCAAGAGACCCAGTACTTC. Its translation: CASSPRQAHQETQYF.

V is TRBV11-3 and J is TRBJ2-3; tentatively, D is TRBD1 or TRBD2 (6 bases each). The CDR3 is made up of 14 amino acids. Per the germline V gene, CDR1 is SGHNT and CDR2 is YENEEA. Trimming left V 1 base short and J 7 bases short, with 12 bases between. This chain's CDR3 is CASSLAGARNTQYF. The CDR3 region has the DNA TGTGCCAGCAGCTTAGCGGGGGCAAGAAATACGCAGTATTTT.

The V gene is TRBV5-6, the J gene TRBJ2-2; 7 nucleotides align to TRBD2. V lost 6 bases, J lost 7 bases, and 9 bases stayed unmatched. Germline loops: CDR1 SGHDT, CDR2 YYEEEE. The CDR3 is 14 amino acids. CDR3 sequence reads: CASTSLGGIGELFF. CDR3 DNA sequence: TGTGCCAGCACCTCTTTGGGAGGGATCGGGGAGCTGTTTTTT.

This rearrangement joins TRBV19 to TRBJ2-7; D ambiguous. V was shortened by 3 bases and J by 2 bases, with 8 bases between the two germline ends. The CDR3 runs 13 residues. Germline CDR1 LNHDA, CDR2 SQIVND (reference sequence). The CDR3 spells CASSIIFAYEQYF. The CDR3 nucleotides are TGTGCCAGTAGTATTATTTTCGCCTACGAGCAGTACTTC.

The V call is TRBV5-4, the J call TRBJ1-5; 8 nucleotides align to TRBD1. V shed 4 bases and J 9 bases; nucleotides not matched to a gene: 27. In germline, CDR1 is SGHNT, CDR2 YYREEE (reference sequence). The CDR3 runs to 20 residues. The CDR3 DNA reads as TGTGCCAGCAGCATTCTGCGTTTGCGGTCGGGACAGGTTCTGGCTCGGCCCCAGCATTTT. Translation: CASSILRLRSGQVLARPQHF.